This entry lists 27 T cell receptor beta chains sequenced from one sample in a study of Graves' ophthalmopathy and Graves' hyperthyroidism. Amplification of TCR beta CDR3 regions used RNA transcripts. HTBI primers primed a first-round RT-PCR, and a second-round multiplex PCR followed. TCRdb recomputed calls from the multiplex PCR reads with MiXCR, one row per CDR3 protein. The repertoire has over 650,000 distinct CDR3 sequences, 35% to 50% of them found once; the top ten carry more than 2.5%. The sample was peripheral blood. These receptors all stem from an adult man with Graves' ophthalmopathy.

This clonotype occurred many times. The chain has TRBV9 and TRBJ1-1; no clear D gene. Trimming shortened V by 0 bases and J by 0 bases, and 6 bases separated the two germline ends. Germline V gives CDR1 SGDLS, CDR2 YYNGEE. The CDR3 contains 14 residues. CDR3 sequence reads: CASSVGIMNTEAFF. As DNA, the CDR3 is TGTGCCAGCAGCGTAGGGATCATGAACACTGAAGCTTTCTTT.

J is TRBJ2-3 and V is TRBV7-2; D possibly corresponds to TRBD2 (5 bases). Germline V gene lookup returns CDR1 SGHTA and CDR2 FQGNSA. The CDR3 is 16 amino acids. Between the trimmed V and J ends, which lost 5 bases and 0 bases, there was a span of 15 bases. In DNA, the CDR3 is TGTACCAGCAGCCCCCAATCGGGGATAAGCACAGATACGCAGTATTTT. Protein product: CTSSPQSGISTDTQYF.

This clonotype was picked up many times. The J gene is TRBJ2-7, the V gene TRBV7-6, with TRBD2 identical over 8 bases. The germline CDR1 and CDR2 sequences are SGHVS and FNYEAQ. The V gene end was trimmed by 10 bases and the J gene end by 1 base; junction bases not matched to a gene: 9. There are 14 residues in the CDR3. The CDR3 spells CATPGREESYEQYF. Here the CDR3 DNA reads TGTGCCACTCCTGGGCGGGAGGAGTCCTACGAGCAGTACTTC.

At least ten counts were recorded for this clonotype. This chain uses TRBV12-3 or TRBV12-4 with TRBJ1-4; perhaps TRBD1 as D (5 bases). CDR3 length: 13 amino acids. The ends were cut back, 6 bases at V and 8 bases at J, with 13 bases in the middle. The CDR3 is CASRARDLEKLFF. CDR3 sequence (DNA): TGTGCCAGCAGGGCCCGGGACCTCGAAAAACTGTTTTTT.

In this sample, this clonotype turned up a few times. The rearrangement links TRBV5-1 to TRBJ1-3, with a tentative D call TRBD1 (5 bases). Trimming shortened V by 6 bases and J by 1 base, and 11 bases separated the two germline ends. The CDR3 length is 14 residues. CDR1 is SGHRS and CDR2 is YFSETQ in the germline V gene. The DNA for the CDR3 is TGCGCCAGCACCTACGGGGGATCTGGAAACACCATATATTTT. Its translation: CASTYGGSGNTIYF.

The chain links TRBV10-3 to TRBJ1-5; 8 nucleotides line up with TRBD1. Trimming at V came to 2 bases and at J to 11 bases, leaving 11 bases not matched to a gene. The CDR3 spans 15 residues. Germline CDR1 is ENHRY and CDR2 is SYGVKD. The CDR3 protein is CAISEGQGHQETQHF. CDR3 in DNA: TGTGCCATCAGTGAGGGACAGGGTCACCAAGAGACCCAGCATTTT.

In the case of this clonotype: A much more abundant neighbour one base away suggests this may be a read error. The CDR3 spells CAGSQEGTGTPQPQHF. The DNA for the CDR3 is TGTGCCGGCAGCCAAGAGGGGACAGGGACACCTCAGCCCCAGCATTTT. This chain links TRBV4-2 with TRBJ1-5, with 9 positions matching TRBD1. The CDR3 is 16 residues long. CDR1 and CDR2 from the germline V gene are LGHNA and YNFKEQ.

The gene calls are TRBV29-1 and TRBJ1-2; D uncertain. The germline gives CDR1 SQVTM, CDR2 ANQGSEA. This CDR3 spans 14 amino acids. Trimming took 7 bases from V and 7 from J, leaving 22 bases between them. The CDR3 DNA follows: TGCAGCGCCGGGCTAGGCAGATCTAGTTTTGGCTACACCTTC. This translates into CSAGLGRSSFGYTF.

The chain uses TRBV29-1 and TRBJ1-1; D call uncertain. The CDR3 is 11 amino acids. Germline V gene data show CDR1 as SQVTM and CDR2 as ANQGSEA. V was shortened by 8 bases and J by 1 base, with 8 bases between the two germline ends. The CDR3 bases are TGCAGCTTTTGGGAGAACACTGAAGCTTTCTTT. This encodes CSFWENTEAFF. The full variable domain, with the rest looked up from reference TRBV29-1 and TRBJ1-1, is SAVISQKPSRDICQRGTSLTIQCQVDSQVTMMFWYRQQPGQSLTLIATANQGSEATYESGFVIDKFPISRPNLTFSTLTVSNMSPEDSSIYLCSFWENTEAFFGQGTRLTVV.

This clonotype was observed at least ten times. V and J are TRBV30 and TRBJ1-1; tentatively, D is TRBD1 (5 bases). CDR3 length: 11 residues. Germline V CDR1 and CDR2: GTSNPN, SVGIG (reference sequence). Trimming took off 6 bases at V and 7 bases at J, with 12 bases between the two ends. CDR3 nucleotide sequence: TGTGCCTGTGACAGTCGGGGTGAAGCTTTCTTT. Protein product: CACDSRGEAFF.

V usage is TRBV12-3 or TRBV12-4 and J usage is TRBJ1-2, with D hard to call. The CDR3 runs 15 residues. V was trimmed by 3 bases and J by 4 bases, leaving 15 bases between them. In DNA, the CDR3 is TGTGCCAGCAGTTTCGGCCACCCCGGGAGCTATGGCTACACCTTC. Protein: CASSFGHPGSYGYTF.

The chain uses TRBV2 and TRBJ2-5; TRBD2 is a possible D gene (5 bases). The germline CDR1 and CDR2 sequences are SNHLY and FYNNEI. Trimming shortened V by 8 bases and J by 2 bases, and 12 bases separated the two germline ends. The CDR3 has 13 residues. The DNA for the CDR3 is TGTGCCAGCCCGCCTCCGGGACAAGAGACCCAGTACTTC. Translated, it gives CASPPPGQETQYF.

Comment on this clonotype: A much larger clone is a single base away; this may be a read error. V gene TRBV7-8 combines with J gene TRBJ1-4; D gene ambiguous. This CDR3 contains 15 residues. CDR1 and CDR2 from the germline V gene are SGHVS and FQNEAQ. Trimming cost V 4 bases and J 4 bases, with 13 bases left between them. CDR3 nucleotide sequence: TGTGCCAGCAGCTCAAAGCGGGCCATTAATGAAAAACTGTTTTTT. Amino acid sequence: CASSSKRAINEKLFF.

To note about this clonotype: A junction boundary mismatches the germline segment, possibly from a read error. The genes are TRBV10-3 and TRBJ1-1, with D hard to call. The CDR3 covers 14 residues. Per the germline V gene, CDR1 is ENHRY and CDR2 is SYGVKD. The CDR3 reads CASSLSTPNTEAFF. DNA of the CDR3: TGTGCCAGCAGTTTATCTACACCCAACACTGAAGCTTTCTTT.

The CDR3 here is CASAETSGSSEQYF. The CDR3 DNA is TGTGCCAGCGCAGAGACTAGCGGGAGTAGCGAGCAGTACTTC. V and J are TRBV6-5 and TRBJ2-7; 12 bases line up with TRBD2. CDR1 and CDR2 from the germline V gene are MNHEY and SVGAGI. The CDR3 loop spans 14 amino acids. V lost 8 bases and J lost 6; bases outside the gene matches: 8.

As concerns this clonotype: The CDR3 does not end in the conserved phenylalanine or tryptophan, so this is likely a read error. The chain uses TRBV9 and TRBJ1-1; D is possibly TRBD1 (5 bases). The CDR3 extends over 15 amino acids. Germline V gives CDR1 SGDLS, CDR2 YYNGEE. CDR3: CASSEPGRMNTEAFL. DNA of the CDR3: TGTGCCAGCAGCGAACCGGGACGGATGAACACTGAGGCTTTCCTT.

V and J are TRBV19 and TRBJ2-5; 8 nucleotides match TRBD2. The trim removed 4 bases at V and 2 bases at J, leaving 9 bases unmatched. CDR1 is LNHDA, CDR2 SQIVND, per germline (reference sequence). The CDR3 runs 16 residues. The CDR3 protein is CASSRGLVIGQETQYF. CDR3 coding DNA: TGTGCCAGTAGTAGGGGACTAGTAATCGGTCAAGAGACCCAGTACTTC.

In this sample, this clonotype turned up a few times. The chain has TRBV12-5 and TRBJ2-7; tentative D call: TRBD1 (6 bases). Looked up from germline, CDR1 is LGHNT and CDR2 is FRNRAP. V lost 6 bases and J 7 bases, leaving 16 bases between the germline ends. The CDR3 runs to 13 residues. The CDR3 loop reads CASGPQGMKEQYF. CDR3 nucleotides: TGTGCTAGTGGGCCACAGGGAATGAAAGAGCAGTACTTC.

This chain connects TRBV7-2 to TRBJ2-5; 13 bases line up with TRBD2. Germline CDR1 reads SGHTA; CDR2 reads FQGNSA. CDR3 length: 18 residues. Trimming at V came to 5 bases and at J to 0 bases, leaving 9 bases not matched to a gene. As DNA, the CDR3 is TGTGCCAGCAGCCCCGGGACTAGCGGGGTCTCCTACCAAGAGACCCAGTACTTC. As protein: CASSPGTSGVSYQETQYF.

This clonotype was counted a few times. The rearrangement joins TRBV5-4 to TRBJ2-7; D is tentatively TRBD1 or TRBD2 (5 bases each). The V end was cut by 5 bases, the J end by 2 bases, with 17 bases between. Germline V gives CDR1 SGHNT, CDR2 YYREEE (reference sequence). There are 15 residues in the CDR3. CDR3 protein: CASSYGDPGTYEQYF. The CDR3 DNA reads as TGTGCCAGCAGTTACGGGGACCCGGGGACCTACGAGCAGTACTTC. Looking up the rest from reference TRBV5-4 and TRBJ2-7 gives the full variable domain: ETGVTQSPTHLIKTRGQQVTLRCSSQSGHNTVSWYQQALGQGPQFIFQYYREEENGRGNFPPRFSGLQFPNYSSELNVNALELDDSALYLCASSYGDPGTYEQYFGPGTRLTVT.

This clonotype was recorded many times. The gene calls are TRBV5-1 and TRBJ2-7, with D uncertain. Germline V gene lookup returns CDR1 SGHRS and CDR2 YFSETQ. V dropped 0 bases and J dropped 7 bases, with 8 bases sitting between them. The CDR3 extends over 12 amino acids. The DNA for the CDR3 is TGCGCCAGCAGCTTGGAACCTGGGGAGCAGTACTTC. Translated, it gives CASSLEPGEQYF.

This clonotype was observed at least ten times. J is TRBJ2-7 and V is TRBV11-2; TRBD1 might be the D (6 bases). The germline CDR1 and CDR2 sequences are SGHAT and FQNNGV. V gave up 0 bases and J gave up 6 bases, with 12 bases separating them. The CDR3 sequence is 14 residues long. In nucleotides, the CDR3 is TGTGCCAGCAGCTTAGATGGGACATACCGCGAGCAGTACTTC. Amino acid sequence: CASSLDGTYREQYF. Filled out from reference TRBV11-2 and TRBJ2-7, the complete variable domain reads EAGVAQSPRYKIIEKRQSVAFWCNPISGHATLYWYQQILGQGPKLLIQFQNNGVVDDSQLPKDRFSAERLKGVDSTLKIQPAKLEDSAVYLCASSLDGTYREQYFGPGTRLTVT.

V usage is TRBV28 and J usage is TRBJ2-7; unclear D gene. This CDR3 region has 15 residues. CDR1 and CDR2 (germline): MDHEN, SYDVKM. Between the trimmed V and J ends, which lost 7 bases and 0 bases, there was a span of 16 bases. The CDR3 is CASNFRSSGSYEQYF. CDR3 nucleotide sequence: TGTGCCAGCAACTTTAGGTCGTCGGGCTCCTACGAGCAGTACTTC.

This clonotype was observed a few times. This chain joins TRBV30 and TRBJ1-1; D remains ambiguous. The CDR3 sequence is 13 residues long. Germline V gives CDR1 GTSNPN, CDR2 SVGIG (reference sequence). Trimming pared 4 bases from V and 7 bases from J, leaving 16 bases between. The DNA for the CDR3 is TGTGCCTGGAATCGCCAGGAGCACTATGAAGCTTTCTTT. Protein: CAWNRQEHYEAFF.

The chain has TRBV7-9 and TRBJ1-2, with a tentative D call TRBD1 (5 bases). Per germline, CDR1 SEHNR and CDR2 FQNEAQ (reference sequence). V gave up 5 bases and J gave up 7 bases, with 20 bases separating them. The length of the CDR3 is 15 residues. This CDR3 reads CASSPAGGESRGYTF. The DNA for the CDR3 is TGTGCCAGCAGCCCCGCGGGGGGTGAGTCGCGTGGCTACACCTTC.

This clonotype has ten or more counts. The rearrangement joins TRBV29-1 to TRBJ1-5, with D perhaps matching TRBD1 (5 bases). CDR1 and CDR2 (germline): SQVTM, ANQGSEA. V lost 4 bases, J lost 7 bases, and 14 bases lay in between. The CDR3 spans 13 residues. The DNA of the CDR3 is TGCAGCGTTGCGGTGGACATTAGGCAGCCCCAGCATTTT. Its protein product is CSVAVDIRQPQHF.

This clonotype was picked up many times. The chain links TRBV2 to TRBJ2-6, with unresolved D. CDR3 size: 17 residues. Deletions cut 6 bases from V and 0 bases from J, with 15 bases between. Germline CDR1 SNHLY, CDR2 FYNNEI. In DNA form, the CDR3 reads TGTGCCAGCAGGGCCGGGTCGCCCAGCTCTGGGGCCAACGTCCTGACTTTC. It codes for CASRAGSPSSGANVLTF. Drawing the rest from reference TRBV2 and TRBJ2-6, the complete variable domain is EPEVTQTPSHQVTQMGQEVILRCVPISNHLYFYWYRQILGQKVEFLVSFYNNEISEKSEIFDDQFSVERPDGSNFTLKIRSTKLEDSAMYFCASRAGSPSSGANVLTFGAGSRLTVL.